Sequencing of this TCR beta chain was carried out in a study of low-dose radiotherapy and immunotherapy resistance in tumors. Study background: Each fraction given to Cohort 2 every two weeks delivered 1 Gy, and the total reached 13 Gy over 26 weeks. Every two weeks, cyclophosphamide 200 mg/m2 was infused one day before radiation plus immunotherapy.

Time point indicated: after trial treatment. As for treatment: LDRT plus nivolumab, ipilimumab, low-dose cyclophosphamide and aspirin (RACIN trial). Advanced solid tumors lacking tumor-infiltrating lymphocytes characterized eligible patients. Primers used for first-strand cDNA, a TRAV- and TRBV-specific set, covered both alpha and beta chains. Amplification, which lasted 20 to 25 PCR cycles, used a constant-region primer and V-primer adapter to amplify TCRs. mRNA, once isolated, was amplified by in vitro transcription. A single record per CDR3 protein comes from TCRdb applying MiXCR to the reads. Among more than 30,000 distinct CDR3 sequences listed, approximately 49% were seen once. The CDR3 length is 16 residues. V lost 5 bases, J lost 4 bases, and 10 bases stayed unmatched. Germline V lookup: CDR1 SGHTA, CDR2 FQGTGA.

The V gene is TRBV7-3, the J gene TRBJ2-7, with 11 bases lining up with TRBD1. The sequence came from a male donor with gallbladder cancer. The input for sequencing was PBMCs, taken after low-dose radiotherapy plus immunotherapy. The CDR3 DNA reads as TGTGCCAGCAGCCCCGCCAGGACAGGGGGCGTTTACGAGCAGTACTTC. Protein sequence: CASSPARTGGVYEQYF. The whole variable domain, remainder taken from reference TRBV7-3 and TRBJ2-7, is GAGVSQTPSNKVTEKGKYVELRCDPISGHTALYWYRQSLGQGPEFLIYFQGTGAADDSGLPNDRFFAVRPEGSVSTLKIQRTERGDSAVYLCASSPARTGGVYEQYFGPGTRLTVT.